At least ten counts were recorded for the clone carrying this T cell receptor beta chain. The data were obtained in a study of T cell repertoires in cytomegalovirus infection. Study summary: In public TCR beta signatures, there were indications of both CMV infection and matching HLA type.

Each CDR3 protein gets one entry after TCRdb re-called the reads with MiXCR. This sample has hundreds of thousands of distinct CDR3 sequences; roughly 22% occur once, and the top ten carry about 20%. The length of the CDR3 is 13 residues. The germline V and J ends were trimmed by 2 bases and 7 bases, with 12 bases remaining between them. The TCR originated in a human donor in good health (CMV status not recorded). Some clones in this sample may be carry-over from other donors' samples. The chain uses TRBV12-3 or TRBV12-4 and TRBJ2-7, with a tentative D call TRBD1 (5 bases). Sequencing was performed on CD8+ T cells from PBMCs. CDR3 nucleotide sequence: TGTGCCAGCAGTTTACTAGGGGCGGCGGAGCAGTACTTC. This codes for CASSLLGAAEQYF.